What follows are 9 T cell receptor beta chains derived from one specimen sequenced in a study of T cell responses to AZD1222 COVID-19 vaccine. Clones were sequenced by immunoSEQ multiplex PCR, and TCRdb holds only the in-frame ones, with some missing. This sample has about 270,000 clones; about 94% occur once, and the top ten carry around 0.5%. Sequences were derived from peripheral blood, sampled 28 days after the second AZD1222 dose. The receptors shown here come from an adult who received the AZD1222 COVID-19 vaccine.

The chain recombines TRBV6-5 with TRBJ2-6; D is undetermined. The CDR3 has 15 residues. Deletions cut 4 bases from V and 0 bases from J, with 7 bases between. The germline CDR1 and CDR2 sequences are MNHEY and SVGAGI. This chain's CDR3 is CASSSGNSGANVLTF. The CDR3 nucleotides are TGTGCCAGCAGTTCAGGAAACTCTGGGGCCAACGTCCTGACTTTC.

J is TRBJ2-7 and V is TRBV7-2, with D uncertain. V was trimmed by 3 bases and J by 0 bases, leaving 3 bases between them. This CDR3 contains 12 residues. CDR1 is SGHTA, CDR2 FQGNSA, per germline. The CDR3: CASSFSSYEQYF. The CDR3 DNA sequence: TGTGCCAGCAGCTTTAGCTCCTACGAGCAGTACTTC.

The rearrangement joins TRBV6-5 to TRBJ2-3; D might be TRBD2 (5 bases). Germline CDR1 is MNHEY and CDR2 is SVGAGI. The CDR3 covers 16 residues. The ends were cut back, 0 bases at V and 2 bases at J, with 12 bases in the middle. This CDR3 is CASSYSRVLLTDTQYF. The CDR3, as DNA: TGTGCCAGCAGTTACTCGAGGGTTCTTCTCACAGATACGCAGTATTTT.

The CDR3 bases are TGTGCCAGCAGTGAAACTAGCGGGGGACAGACCCAGTACTTC. Translating gives CASSETSGGQTQYF. The rearrangement uses TRBV2 and TRBJ2-5; 11 bases line up with TRBD2. Losses at the gene ends were 2 bases for V and 6 bases for J; bases not matched to a gene: 2. The CDR3 runs 14 residues. Germline CDR1 and CDR2: SNHLY and FYNNEI. The entire variable domain, with the rest obtained from reference TRBV2 and TRBJ2-5, is as follows: EPEVTQTPSHQVTQMGQEVILRCVPISNHLYFYWYRQILGQKVEFLVSFYNNEISEKSEIFDDQFSVERPDGSNFTLKIRSTKLEDSAMYFCASSETSGGQTQYFGPGTRLLVL.

The chain uses TRBV6-5 and TRBJ2-7, with 8 bases lining up with TRBD1. This CDR3 spans 13 amino acids. V was clipped by 4 bases and J by 9 bases; unmatched bases: 8. In germline, CDR1 is MNHEY, CDR2 SVGAGI. CDR3 sequence reads: CASSSPGQALQYF. The DNA for the CDR3 is TGTGCCAGCAGTTCACCGGGACAGGCGCTGCAGTACTTC.

J is TRBJ2-1 and V is TRBV9; D is uncertain. CDR3 length: 14 residues. Trimming pared 3 bases from V and 7 bases from J, leaving 14 bases between. Germline V gives CDR1 SGDLS, CDR2 YYNGEE. In DNA, the CDR3 is TGTGCCAGCAGCGCCCTGCCTGCGAGGAATGAGCAGTTCTTC. It translates to CASSALPARNEQFF.

CDR3 DNA: TGTGCCAGCAGTCCCTGGGGGCAGGGGGCATCAAGGCCCCAGCATTTT. This translates into CASSPWGQGASRPQHF. The rearrangement links TRBV5-8 to TRBJ1-5; 8 nucleotides agree with TRBD1. V trimming: 5 bases; J trimming: 9 bases; junction bases outside the gene matches: 16. This CDR3 contains 16 residues. Per germline, CDR1 SGHTS and CDR2 YDEGEE.

The CDR3 DNA is TGTGCCAGCAGCACCTTGACGGGAACCTACGAGCAGTACTTC. Amino acids: CASSTLTGTYEQYF. The V and J genes are TRBV27 and TRBJ2-7; a possible D gene is TRBD2 (5 bases). This CDR3 spans 14 amino acids. V was trimmed by 6 bases and J by 2 bases, leaving 14 bases between them. Germline V gene data show CDR1 as MNHEY and CDR2 as SMNVEV (reference sequence).

The V and J genes are TRBV28 and TRBJ1-4; maybe TRBD1 (5 bases). The CDR3 is 15 residues long. The germline V gene has CDR1 MDHEN and CDR2 SYDVKM. Trimming took 5 bases from V and 8 from J, leaving 18 bases between them. CDR3 region: CASSHGGTWGEKLFF. CDR3 bases: TGTGCCAGCAGTCACGGAGGGACTTGGGGGGAAAAACTGTTTTTT.